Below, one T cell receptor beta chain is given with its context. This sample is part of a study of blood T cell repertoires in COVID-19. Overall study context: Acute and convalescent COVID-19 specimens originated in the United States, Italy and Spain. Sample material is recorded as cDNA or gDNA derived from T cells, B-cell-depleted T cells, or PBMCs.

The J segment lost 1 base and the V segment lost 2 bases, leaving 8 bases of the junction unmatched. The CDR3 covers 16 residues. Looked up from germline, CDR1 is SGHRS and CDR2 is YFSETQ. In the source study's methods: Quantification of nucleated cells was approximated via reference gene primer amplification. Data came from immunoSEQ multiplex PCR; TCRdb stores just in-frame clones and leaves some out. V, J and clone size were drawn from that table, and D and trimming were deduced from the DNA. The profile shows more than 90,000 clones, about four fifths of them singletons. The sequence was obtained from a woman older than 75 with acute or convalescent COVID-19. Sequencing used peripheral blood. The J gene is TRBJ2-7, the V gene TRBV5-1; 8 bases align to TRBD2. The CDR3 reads CASSFSLAGSSYEQYF. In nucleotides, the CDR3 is TGCGCCAGCAGCTTCTCCTTAGCGGGGTCTTCCTACGAGCAGTACTTC.